This T cell receptor beta chain was identified during a study of T cells in Graves' hyperthyroidism and ophthalmopathy. Those patients with uncontrolled infection, other autoimmune disease, pregnancy or lactation were excluded. Extraction of PBMCs used 8 to 10 ml of fresh peripheral blood. CDR1 LNHDA and CDR2 SQIVND come from the germline V gene (reference sequence). This CDR3 region has 13 residues. The germline V and J ends were trimmed by 3 bases and 6 bases, with 9 bases remaining between them. TCR beta CDR3 regions were amplified from RNA transcripts. A set of HTBI primers served as the primers for a first-round RT-PCR of the TCR CDR3. From the multiplex PCR reads, TCRdb called clonotypes with MiXCR, one entry per CDR3 protein. The table has some 400,000 distinct CDR3 sequences, roughly 13% seen once.

The sample consisted of blood. The V call is TRBV19, the J call TRBJ2-1; no reliable D call. This TCR came from an older woman with Graves' hyperthyroidism. Written as DNA, the CDR3 is TGTGCCAGTAGTATTAGTCGGTCCAATGAGCAGTTCTTC. Encoded protein: CASSISRSNEQFF.